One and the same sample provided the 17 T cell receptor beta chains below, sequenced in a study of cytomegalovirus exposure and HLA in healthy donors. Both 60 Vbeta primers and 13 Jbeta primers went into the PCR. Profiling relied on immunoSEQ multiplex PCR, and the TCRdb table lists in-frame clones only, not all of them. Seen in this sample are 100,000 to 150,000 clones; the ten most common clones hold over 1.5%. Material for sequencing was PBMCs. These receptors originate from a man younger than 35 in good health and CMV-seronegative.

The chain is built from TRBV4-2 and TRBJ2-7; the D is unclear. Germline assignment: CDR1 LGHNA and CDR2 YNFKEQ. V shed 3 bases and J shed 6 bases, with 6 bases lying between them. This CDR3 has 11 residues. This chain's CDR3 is CASSQGFEQYF. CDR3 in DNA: TGTGCCAGCAGCCAGGGCTTCGAGCAGTACTTC.

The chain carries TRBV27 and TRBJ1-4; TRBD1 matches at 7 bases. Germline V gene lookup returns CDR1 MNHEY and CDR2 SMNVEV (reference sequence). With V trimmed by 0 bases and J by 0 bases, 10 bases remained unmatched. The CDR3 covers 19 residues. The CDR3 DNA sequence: TGTGCCAGCAGTTTATCGCGGGCGCAGGGGGTCGCAACTAATGAAAAACTGTTTTTT. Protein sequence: CASSLSRAQGVATNEKLFF. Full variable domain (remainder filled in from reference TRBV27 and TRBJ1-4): EAQVTQNPRYLITVTGKKLTVTCSQNMNHEYMSWYRQDPGLGLRQIYYSMNVEVTDKGDVPEGYKVSRKEKRNFPLILESPSPNQTSLYFCASSLSRAQGVATNEKLFFGSGTQLSVL.

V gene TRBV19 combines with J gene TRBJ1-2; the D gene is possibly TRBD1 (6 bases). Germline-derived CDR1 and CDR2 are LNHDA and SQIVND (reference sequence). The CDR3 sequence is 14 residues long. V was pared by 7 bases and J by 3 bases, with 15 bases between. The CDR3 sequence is CASIPRGGHYGYTF. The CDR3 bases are TGTGCCAGTATCCCCCGCGGGGGGCACTATGGCTACACCTTC.

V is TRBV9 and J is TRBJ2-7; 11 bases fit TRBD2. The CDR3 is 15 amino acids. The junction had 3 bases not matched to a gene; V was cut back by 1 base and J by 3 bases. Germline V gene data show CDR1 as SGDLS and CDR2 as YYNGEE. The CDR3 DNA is TGTGCCAGCAGCGTAACCGGGACTAGCGGCTACGAGCAGTACTTC. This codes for CASSVTGTSGYEQYF.

The DNA for the CDR3 is TGTGCCAGCAGCCAAGCGGGTACTGGGGAGCTGTTTTTT. This translates into CASSQAGTGELFF. The chain uses TRBV7-8 and TRBJ2-2, with TRBD2 as a possible D gene (6 bases). Trimming took off 5 bases at V and 8 bases at J, with 12 bases between the two ends. The CDR3 totals 13 residues. Germline V CDR1 and CDR2: SGHVS, FQNEAQ.

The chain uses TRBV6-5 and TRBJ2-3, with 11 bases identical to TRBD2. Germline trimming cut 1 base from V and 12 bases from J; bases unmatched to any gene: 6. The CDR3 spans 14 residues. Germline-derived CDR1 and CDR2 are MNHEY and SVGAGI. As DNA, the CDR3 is TGTGCCAGCAGTTACTTAGCGGGGGGGCCCTCACAGTATTTT. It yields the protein CASSYLAGGPSQYF.

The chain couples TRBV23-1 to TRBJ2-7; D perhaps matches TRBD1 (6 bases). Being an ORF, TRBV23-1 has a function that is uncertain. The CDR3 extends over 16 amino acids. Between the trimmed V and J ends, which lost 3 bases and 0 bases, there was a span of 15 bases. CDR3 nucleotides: TGCGCCAGCAGTCACGGCGACAGGTACATCTCCTACGAGCAGTACTTC. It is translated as CASSHGDRYISYEQYF.

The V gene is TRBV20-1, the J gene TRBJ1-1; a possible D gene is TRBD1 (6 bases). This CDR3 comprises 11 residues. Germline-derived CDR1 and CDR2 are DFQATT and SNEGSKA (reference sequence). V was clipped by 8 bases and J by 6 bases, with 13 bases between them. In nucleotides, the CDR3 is TGCAGTCCGAAACGGACAGCTGAAGCTTTCTTT. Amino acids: CSPKRTAEAFF.

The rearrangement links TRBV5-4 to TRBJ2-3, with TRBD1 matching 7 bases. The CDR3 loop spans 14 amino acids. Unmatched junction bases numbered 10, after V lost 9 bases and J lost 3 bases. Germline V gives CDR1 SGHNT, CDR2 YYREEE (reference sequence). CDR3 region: CATRQGSTTDTQYF. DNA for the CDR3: TGTGCCACCAGACAGGGCTCGACTACAGATACGCAGTATTTT.

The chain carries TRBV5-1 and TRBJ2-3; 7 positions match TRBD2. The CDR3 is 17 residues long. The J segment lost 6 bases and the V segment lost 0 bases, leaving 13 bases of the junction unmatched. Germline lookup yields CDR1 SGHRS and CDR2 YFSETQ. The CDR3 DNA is TGCGCCAGCAGCTTGGCCCCCCCGGGACTAAGGGTCGATACGCAGTATTTT. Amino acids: CASSLAPPGLRVDTQYF.

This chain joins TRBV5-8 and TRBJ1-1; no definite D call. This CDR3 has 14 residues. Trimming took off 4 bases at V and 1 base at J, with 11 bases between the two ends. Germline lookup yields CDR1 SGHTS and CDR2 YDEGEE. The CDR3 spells CASSPRERNTEAFF. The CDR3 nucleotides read TGTGCCAGCAGCCCACGAGAAAGGAACACTGAAGCTTTCTTT.

CDR3 DNA: TGTGCCAGCAGTTGGACAGGGGGCGGCTATGGCTACACCTTC. Protein: CASSWTGGGYGYTF. The chain recombines TRBV28 with TRBJ1-2, with 11 bases identical to TRBD1. CDR1 and CDR2 (germline): MDHEN, SYDVKM. The CDR3 loop spans 14 amino acids. Unmatched junction bases numbered 2, after V lost 4 bases and J lost 4 bases.

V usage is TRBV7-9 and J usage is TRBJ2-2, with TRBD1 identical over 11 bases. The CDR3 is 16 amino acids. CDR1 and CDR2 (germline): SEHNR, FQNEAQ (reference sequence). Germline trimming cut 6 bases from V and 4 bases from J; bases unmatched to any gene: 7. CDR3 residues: CASRFSGTGGTGELFF. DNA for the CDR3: TGTGCCAGCAGGTTCTCCGGGACAGGGGGCACCGGGGAGCTGTTTTTT.

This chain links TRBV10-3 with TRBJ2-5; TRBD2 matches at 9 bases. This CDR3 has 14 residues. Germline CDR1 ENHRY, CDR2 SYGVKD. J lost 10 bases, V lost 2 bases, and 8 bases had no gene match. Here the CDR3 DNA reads TGTGCCATCAGTGAGGAGGCGGGGGGGTATGGCCAGTACTTC. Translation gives CAISEEAGGYGQYF.

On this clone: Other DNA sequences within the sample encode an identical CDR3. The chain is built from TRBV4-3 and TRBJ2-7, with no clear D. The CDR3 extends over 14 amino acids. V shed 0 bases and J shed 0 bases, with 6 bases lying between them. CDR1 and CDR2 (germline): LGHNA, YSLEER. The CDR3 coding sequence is TGCGCCAGCAGCCAAGATCCTAGCTCCTACGAGCAGTACTTC. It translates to CASSQDPSSYEQYF.

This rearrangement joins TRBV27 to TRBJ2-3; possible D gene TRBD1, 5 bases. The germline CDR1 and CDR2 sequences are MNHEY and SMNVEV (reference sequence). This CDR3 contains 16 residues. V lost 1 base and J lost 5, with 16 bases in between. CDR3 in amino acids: CASSLWGRARIDTQYF. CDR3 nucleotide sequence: TGTGCCAGCAGTTTATGGGGCAGGGCTCGTATAGATACGCAGTATTTT.

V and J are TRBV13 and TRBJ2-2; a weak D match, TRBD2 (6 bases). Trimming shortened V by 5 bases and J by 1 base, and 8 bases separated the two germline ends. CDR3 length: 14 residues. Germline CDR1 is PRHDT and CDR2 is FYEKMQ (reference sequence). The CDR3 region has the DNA TGTGCCAGCAGCCGGGGACTGAACACCGGGGAGCTGTTTTTT. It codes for CASSRGLNTGELFF. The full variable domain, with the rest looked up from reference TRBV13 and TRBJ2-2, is AAGVIQSPRHLIKEKRETATLKCYPIPRHDTVYWYQQGPGQDPQFLISFYEKMQSDKGSIPDRFSAQQFSDYHSELNMSSLELGDSALYFCASSRGLNTGELFFGEGSRLTVL.